This record covers a single T cell receptor beta chain. This clone was observed a few times. Its target antigen remains unknown. No much larger clone exists at a distance of one base, and base qualities are not known. This record belongs to a study of shared clonotypes between healthy human individuals (TCRdb year 2020). Regarding the research as a whole: A couple of women and three men aged 18 to 49 years were included in the cohort. For each donor, three plates each were used for CD4 naive and CD4 memory, two plates were used for CD8 naive, and one plate was used for CD8 memory. Blood TCR repertoires of about five healthy adults were deeply sequenced to estimate repertoire size and the extent of clonotype sharing between individuals. Different laboratories and diverse techniques were used to prepare libraries and sequence TCR repertoires, to increase sequencing depth and limit assay-specific biases. Each donor's leukapheresis produced roughly between about 0.85 and 10 billion PBMCs.

Results and caveats for the whole study, not just this receptor: Pairwise subsampling indicated that sequencing depth was expected to affect the degree of clonotype sharing among donors. Across a handful of donors, roughly 5.1% of naive CD4, 3% to 3.5% of naive CD8, under 2.5% of memory CD4, and over 0.35% of memory CD8 clonotypes were shared. Rarefaction of sorted-subset datasets indicated incomplete sequencing despite the large sequencing depth. Compared with non-shared clonotypes, the clonotypes found in all four sorted-subset donors had higher generation probabilities. The small number of donors limited the genetic and exposure-history diversity represented. Naive subsets generally had larger estimated clonotype richness than memory subsets did. Sampling was restricted to blood, and TCR repertoires in tissue are likely to differ from TCR repertoires in blood.

Using the deep immunoSEQ assay, multiplex PCR amplified TCR CDR3 regions from genomic DNA. Genomic DNA extracted from each cell subset was distributed evenly over all wells of several immunoSEQ 96-well plates, and each plate served as one replicate. For sorted subsets, around 200 ng genomic DNA, equal to 30,000 or so T cell genomes, was loaded into each replicate PCR. The purified libraries were quantified using a Qubit 3.0 fluorometer, sized with a Bioanalyzer 2100, and then quantified again using the KAPA Library Quantification kit. Every immunoSEQ 96-well plate was sequenced on a dedicated single-read 150-cycle Illumina NextSeq 550 flow cell. On the authors' methods: Because the immunoSEQ output held only junctional sequences and lacked quality scores, the filtering could not match the filtering applied to full-length reads. Sequences were annotated with PyIR, a Python wrapper for IgBLAST v1.9, using IMGT germline references to assign V/J genes and CDR3. Reads were filtered out if the reads had weak V/J assignments (E-value above 1e-6), no CDR3, stop codons, out-of-frame junctions, or ambiguous translated residues. V3J clonotypes were defined by identical inferred V gene, J gene, and CDR3 amino acid sequence. The percentage overlap between two repertoires was calculated by dividing the number of shared unique clonotypes by the size of the smaller repertoire. Three approaches were used to assess repertoire richness: RTK rarefaction, the Chao1 estimator, and Recon v2.1 estimates of unobserved clonotypes. Generation probabilities for all TCRbeta clonotypes obtained by the gDNA method from a few donors were computed using OLGA. The source is immuneACCESS, and TCRdb retained only in-frame sequences with V and J called. Part of the clones is not carried over; for the studies checked, unresolved V genes explain less than half of this, and the remainder is unexplained. The D gene and trimming were derived from the DNA, and the V and J assignments and clone size from that table. The sample contains about 120,000 clones, about 70% of them found a single time. The ten biggest clones cover 20% to 25% of the sample.

The germline V gene supplies CDR1 MNHEY and CDR2 SVGAGI. The CDR3 numbers 13 residues from cysteine through phenylalanine. This entry keeps only the CDR3 DNA: 39 bases, framed from base 1. V drops 5 bases and J drops 5 bases, leaving 9 bases in between. Healthy HIV-negative adults with no recently reported acute infections or vaccinations were included as donors. All donors were Caucasian adults living in Nashville, Tennessee, USA. CD8 memory samples combined magnetically selected CD45RO+ cells with CCR7-negative CD45RA+ effector memory (TemRA) cells. Blood was collected by leukapheresis, and PBMCs were isolated by Ficoll-Histopaque density gradient centrifugation and then cryopreserved in liquid nitrogen vapor phase. Analytical flow cytometry was used to check the purity and quantity of each magnetically sorted T cell population. Genomic DNA was isolated from every sorted fraction and measured by UV absorbance on a Nanodrop 2000c.

This clonotype originated in a woman aged 30 to 39 in good health. The specimen was memory CD8+ T cells sorted from blood. Per the publication, the cell subset or site label means: CD45RO+ cells pooled with CCR7-negative TemRA cells. In this chain, TRBV6-5 is recombined with TRBJ1-4; TRBD1 is a possible D gene, resting on 6 matching bases. CDR3 reads: CASSLTGNEKLFF. At the DNA level, the sequence is TGTGCCAGCAGTCTCACAGGGAATGAAAAACTGTTTTTT.